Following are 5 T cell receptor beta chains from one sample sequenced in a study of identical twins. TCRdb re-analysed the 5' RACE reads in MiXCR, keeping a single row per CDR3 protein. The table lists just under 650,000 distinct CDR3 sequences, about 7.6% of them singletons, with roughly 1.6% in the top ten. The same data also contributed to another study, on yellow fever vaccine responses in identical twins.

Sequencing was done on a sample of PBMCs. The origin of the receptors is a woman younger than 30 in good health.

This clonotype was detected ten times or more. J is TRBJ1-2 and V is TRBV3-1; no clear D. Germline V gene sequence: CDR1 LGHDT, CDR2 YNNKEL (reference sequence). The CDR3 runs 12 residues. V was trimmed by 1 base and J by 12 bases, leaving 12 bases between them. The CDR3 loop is CASSQVNSQHTF. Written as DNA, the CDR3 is TGTGCCAGCAGCCAAGTCAACTCACAGCACACCTTC. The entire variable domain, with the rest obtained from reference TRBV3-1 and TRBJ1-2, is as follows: DTAVSQTPKYLVTQMGNDKSIKCEQNLGHDTMYWYKQDSKKFLKIMFSYNNKELIINETVPNRFSPKSPDKAHLNLHINSLELGDSAVYFCASSQVNSQHTFGSGTRLTVV.

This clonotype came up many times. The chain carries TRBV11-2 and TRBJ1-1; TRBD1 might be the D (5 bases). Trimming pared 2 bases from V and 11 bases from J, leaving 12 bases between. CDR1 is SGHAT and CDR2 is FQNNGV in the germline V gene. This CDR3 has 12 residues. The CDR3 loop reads CASSLSGRGAFF. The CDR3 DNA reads TGTGCCAGCAGCTTATCGGGAAGGGGTGCTTTCTTT.

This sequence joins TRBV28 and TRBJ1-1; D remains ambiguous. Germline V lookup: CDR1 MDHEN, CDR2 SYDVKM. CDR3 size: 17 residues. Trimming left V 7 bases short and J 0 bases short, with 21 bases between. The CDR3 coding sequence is TGTGCCAGCACCGAGTACCGTCCGAACCTAATGAACACTGAAGCTTTCTTT. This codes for CASTEYRPNLMNTEAFF. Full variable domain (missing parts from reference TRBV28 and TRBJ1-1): DVKVTQSSRYLVKRTGEKVFLECVQDMDHENMFWYRQDPGLGLRLIYFSYDVKMKEKGDIPEGYSVSREKKERFSLILESASTNQTSMYLCASTEYRPNLMNTEAFFGQGTRLTVV.

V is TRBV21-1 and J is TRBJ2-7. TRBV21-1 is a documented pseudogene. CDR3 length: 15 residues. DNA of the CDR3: TGTGCCAGCAGCAAAAAGGTGGACGCAAACTACGAGCAGTACTTC. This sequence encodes CASSKKVDANYEQYF.

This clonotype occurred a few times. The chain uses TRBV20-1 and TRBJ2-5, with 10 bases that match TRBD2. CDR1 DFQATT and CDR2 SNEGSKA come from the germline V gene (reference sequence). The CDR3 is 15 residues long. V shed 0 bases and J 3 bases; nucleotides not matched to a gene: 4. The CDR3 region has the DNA TGCAGTGCTAGAGATCGAACTAGCGGGAAAGAGACCCAGTACTTC. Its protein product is CSARDRTSGKETQYF.